This is a list of T cell receptor beta chains from one sample in a study of radiation and T cells in renal cell carcinoma. TCRdb's copy holds only in-frame clones and misses some; the assay was immunoSEQ multiplex PCR. This table has 140,000 to 150,000 clones, about 85% appearing once. The material was blood, obtained from a patient whose treatment included radiotherapy and nephrectomy. Receptor source: a woman between 70 and 85 years old with renal cell carcinoma. CDR3s include the opening cysteine and the closing phenylalanine or tryptophan. The D gene is left open where the match is weak. Part of the rows lack a size; the others show once, few, many or a class for expanded clones.

d_call,v_call,j_call,clone_size,cdr3_nt,cdr3_aa
NA,TRBV9,TRBJ1-5,NA,TGTGCCAGCAGCGTAGCTACAGGTCAGCCCCAGCATTTT,CASSVATGQPQHF
NA,TRBV28,TRBJ1-3,NA,TGTGCCAGCAGTTTTCCGGGAGGAAACACCATATATTTT,CASSFPGGNTIYF
NA,TRBV19,TRBJ1-5,once,TGTGCCAGTAGTATTTGGGGGGCAGGTCAGCCCCAGCATTTT,CASSIWGAGQPQHF
TRBD1,TRBV4-3,TRBJ2-7,once,TGCGCCAGCAGCCGAACCGGGACAGGTTCCTACGAGCAGTACTTC,CASSRTGTGSYEQYF
NA,TRBV14,TRBJ1-1,NA,TGTGCCAGCAGCCAGGGCCCTAACACTGAAGCTTTCTTT,CASSQGPNTEAFF
NA,TRBV6-5,TRBJ1-6,few,TGTGCCAGCAGGGCCGGCTCCTATAATTCACCCCTCCACTTT,CASRAGSYNSPLHF
TRBD1,TRBV7-2,TRBJ2-7,NA,TGTGCCAGCACCCCCCCCCTTCACAGGGGGCCGGGCTACGAGCAGTACTTC,CASTPPLHRGPGYEQYF
NA,TRBV2,TRBJ1-1,once,TGTGCCAGCAGTGAACAACCCTCCACTGAAGCTTTCTTT,CASSEQPSTEAFF
TRBD1,TRBV10-1,TRBJ2-7,once,TGCGCCAGCAGTGAGTCGAGGGACAGGGAAGGGACGTACGAGCAGTACTTC,CASSESRDREGTYEQYF
TRBD2,TRBV5-4,TRBJ2-3,NA,TGTGCCAGCAGCTTGGATGCGGGGGGCACAGATACGCAGTATTTT,CASSLDAGGTDTQYF
TRBD1,TRBV30,TRBJ2-7,NA,TGTGCCTGGAGTTCCGATTCCAGGGGGCACGAGCAGTACTTC,CAWSSDSRGHEQYF
TRBD1,TRBV4-1,TRBJ2-2,NA,TGCGCCAGCAGCCATGGACAGGCCGCCGGCGGGGAGCTGTTTTTT,CASSHGQAAGGELFF
TRBD2,TRBV28,TRBJ2-5,NA,TGTGCCAGCGGCCTACTAGCGGGGGGGCAAGAGACCCAGTACTTC,CASGLLAGGQETQYF
NA,TRBV10-3,TRBJ1-2,NA,TGTGCCATCAGTGAGCAGAACTATGGCTACACCTTC,CAISEQNYGYTF
NA,TRBV5-1,TRBJ2-2,NA,TGCGCCAGCAGCTTACGGGGCCCTTCGGACACCGGGGAGCTGTTTTTT,CASSLRGPSDTGELFF
NA,TRBV5-4,TRBJ2-3,NA,TGTGCCAGCAGCCCCCGGACAGACCCTTTCCGCGCAGATACGCAGTATTTT,CASSPRTDPFRADTQYF
NA,TRBV28,TRBJ1-6,few,TGTGCCAGCAGAGGGACAATCGGGACGAATTCACCCCTCCACTTT,CASRGTIGTNSPLHF
NA,TRBV2,TRBJ2-3,NA,TGTGCCAGCACGGCGGGATACACAGATACGCAGTATTTT,CASTAGYTDTQYF
NA,TRBV18,TRBJ2-2,NA,TGTGCCAGCTCACCTCGGGCCATGAACACCGGGGAGCTGTTTTTT,CASSPRAMNTGELFF
NA,TRBV25-1,TRBJ1-2,few,TGTGCCAGCAGTGAAAGCGGGATCTATGGCTACACCTTC,CASSESGIYGYTF
TRBD1,TRBV19,TRBJ2-3,NA,TGTGCCAGTAGTAGGGCAGGGGGCATGAATACGCAGTATTTT,CASSRAGGMNTQYF
NA,TRBV5-5,TRBJ2-7,NA,TGTGCCAGCAGCTTGGCCACCCATGACCTGTCACAGTACTTC,CASSLATHDLSQYF
NA,TRBV7-9,TRBJ1-1,NA,TGTGCCAGCACCCGTTGGGAGAACACTGAAGCTTTCTTT,CASTRWENTEAFF
NA,TRBV29-1,TRBJ2-7,few,TGCAGCGTTGAACTTACGGTGCAATCCACCTACGAGCAGTACTTC,CSVELTVQSTYEQYF
TRBD1,TRBV19,TRBJ1-2,NA,TGTGCCAGTAGTAAGGCGGGACAGGGCTATGGCTACACCTTC,CASSKAGQGYGYTF
TRBD2,TRBV7-2,TRBJ2-3,NA,TGTGCCAGCAGCTCGACCGGGACTAGCGGGGGGCGGCAATTT,CASSSTGTSGGRQF
NA,TRBV6-5,TRBJ1-3,NA,TGTGCCAGCAGTTACTCGGGGTCCCCAGGAAACACCATATATTTT,CASSYSGSPGNTIYF
TRBD2,TRBV4-3,TRBJ2-1,NA,TGCGCCAGCAGCCAAGACACCATCGGGGGGTGGAATGAGCAGTTCTTC,CASSQDTIGGWNEQFF
NA,TRBV2,TRBJ2-1,NA,TGTGCCAGCAGTGAGGTGTTTTCCTACAATGAGCAGTTCTTC,CASSEVFSYNEQFF
NA,TRBV19,TRBJ1-5,NA,TGTGCCAGTACCCAAGGGGCCGCCCAAAATCAGCCCCAGCATTTT,CASTQGAAQNQPQHF
TRBD2,TRBV13,TRBJ2-7,NA,TGTGCCAGCAGCTTAAACGGGGGGATGGGAGAGCAGTACTTC,CASSLNGGMGEQYF
TRBD2,TRBV25-1,TRBJ2-1,NA,TGTGCCAGCAGTGAATACCCCAGCGGGGCGTTGAATGAGCAGTTCTTC,CASSEYPSGALNEQFF
NA,TRBV2,TRBJ1-1,NA,TGTGCCAGAACAGGTGGATGGAGGAACACTGAAGCTTTCTTT,CARTGGWRNTEAFF
TRBD1,TRBV15,TRBJ2-5,NA,TGTGCCACCAGCAGAGATTTTGGGAGGACAGGGCCCGAAGAGACCCAGTACTTC,CATSRDFGRTGPEETQYF
NA,TRBV5-1,TRBJ2-7,NA,TGCGCCAGCAGCGCCCCAGGTTACGAGCAGTACTTC,CASSAPGYEQYF
NA,TRBV7-7,TRBJ1-2,NA,TGTGCTAGCAGCCCCCTGGGGGGGCTCTATGGCTACACCTTC,CASSPLGGLYGYTF
NA,TRBV19,TRBJ1-5,NA,TGTGCCAGTAGTATAAGGGATCAGCCCCAGCATTTT,CASSIRDQPQHF
TRBD2,TRBV7-2,TRBJ2-7,NA,TGTGCCAGCAGCAGGACTAGCGAGTACGAGCAGTACTTC,CASSRTSEYEQYF
NA,TRBV5-4,TRBJ2-7,NA,TGTGCCAGCAGCACGGGACAGCGGGACTACGAGCAGTACTTC,CASSTGQRDYEQYF
NA,TRBV7-9,TRBJ1-6,few,TGTGCCAGCAGCTTAGGGTCCCAGGGTAATTCACCCCTCCACTTT,CASSLGSQGNSPLHF
TRBD2,TRBV4-2,TRBJ2-3,NA,TGTGCCAGCAGCCAAGGGGCTAGCGGGGGGGCAGATACGCAGTATTTT,CASSQGASGGADTQYF
TRBD2,TRBV4-2,TRBJ2-1,NA,TGTGCCAGCAGCCAAGAACCAGCGGGGGGCCGAGGCTCCTACAATGAGCAGTTCTTC,CASSQEPAGGRGSYNEQFF
TRBD1,TRBV5-6,TRBJ1-1,NA,TGTGCCAGCAGCTGGGGACAGGGAGACACTGAAGCTTTCTTT,CASSWGQGDTEAFF
TRBD2,TRBV6-1,TRBJ2-5,NA,TGTGCCAGCAGTGTTGTTTGGGGGGGGCAAGAGACCCAGTACTTC,CASSVVWGGQETQYF
NA,TRBV14,TRBJ1-2,once,TGTGCCAGCAGCCAAGAGACGTCCCACAGCGCGGGCTACACCTTC,CASSQETSHSAGYTF
TRBD2,TRBV15,TRBJ2-1,NA,TGTGCCACCAGCAGCAGGGCCAGGGAGGGCAATGAGCAGTTCTTC,CATSSRAREGNEQFF
NA,TRBV7-9,TRBJ1-6,few,TGTGCCAGCAGCTTAGGTCCAGAGAATTCACCCCTCCACTTT,CASSLGPENSPLHF
NA,TRBV11-2,TRBJ2-7,NA,TGTGCCAGCAGCCCCGGGGACACCTCCTACGAGCAGTACTTC,CASSPGDTSYEQYF
NA,TRBV10-3,TRBJ1-1,NA,TGTGCCATCAGTCGGGACGGAAACACTGAAGCTTTCTTT,CAISRDGNTEAFF
NA,TRBV18,TRBJ2-7,NA,TGTGCCAGCTCACCACGGGGTCAGAATCCCTACGAGCAGTACTTC,CASSPRGQNPYEQYF
NA,TRBV5-4,TRBJ1-1,NA,TGTGCCAGCAGCTTGGTGTCCAGAAACACTGAAGCTTTCTTT,CASSLVSRNTEAFF
TRBD1,TRBV18,TRBJ2-6,NA,TGTGCCAGCTCACCGACAGGGATCGGTGGTGGGGCCAACGTCCTGACTTTC,CASSPTGIGGGANVLTF